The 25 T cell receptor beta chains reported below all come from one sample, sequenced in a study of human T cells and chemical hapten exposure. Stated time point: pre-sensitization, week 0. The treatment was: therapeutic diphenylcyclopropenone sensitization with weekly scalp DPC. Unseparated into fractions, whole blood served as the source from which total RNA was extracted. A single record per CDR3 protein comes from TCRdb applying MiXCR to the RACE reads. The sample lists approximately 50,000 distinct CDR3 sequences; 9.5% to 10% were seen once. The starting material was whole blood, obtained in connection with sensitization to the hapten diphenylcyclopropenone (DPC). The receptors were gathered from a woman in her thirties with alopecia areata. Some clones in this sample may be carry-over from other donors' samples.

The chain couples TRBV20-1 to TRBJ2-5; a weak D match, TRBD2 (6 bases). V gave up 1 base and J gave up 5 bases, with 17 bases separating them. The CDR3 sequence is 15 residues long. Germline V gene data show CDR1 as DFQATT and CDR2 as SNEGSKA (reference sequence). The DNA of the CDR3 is TGCAGTGCTAGAGCCCCCGGGACTCCCGCGGAGACCCAGTACTTC. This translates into CSARAPGTPAETQYF.

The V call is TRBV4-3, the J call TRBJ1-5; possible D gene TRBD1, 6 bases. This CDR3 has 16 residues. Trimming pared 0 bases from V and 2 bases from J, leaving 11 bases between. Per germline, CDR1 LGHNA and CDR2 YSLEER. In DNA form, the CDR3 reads TGCGCCAGCAGCCAAGAGGGGGGGGCCGGCAATCAGCCCCAGCATTTT. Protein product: CASSQEGGAGNQPQHF.

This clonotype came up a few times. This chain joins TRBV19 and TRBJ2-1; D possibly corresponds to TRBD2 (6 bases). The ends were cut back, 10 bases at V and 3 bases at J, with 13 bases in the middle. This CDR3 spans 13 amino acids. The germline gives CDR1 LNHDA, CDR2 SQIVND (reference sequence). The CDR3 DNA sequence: TGTGCCACCTGGGGGGTAGACTACAATGAGCAGTTCTTC. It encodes CATWGVDYNEQFF.

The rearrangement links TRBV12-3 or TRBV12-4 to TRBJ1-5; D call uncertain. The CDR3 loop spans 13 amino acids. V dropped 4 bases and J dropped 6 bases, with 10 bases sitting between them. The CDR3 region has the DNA TGTGCCAGCAGTTCCGAGGGCGGTCAGCCCCAGCATTTT. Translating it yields CASSSEGGQPQHF.

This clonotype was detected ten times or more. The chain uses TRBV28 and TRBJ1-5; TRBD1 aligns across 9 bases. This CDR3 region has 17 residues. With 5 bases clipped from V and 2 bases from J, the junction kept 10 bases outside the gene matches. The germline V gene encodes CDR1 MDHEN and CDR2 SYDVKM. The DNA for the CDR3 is TGTGCCAGCAGTAGCCATCCGGGACAGGGAGGCAATCAGCCCCAGCATTTT. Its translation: CASSSHPGQGGNQPQHF.

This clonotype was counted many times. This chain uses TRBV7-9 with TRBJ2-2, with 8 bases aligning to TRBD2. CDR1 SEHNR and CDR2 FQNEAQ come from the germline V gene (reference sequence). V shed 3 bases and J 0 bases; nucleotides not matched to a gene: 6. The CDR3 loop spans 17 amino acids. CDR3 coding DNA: TGTGCCAGCAGCTTTTATAGCGGGGCTACGAACACCGGGGAGCTGTTTTTT. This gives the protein CASSFYSGATNTGELFF. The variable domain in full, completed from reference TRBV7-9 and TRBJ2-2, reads DTGVSQNPRHKITKRGQNVTFRCDPISEHNRLYWYRQTLGQGPEFLTYFQNEAQLEKSRLLSDRFSAERPKGSFSTLEIQRTEQGDSAMYLCASSFYSGATNTGELFFGEGSRLTVL.

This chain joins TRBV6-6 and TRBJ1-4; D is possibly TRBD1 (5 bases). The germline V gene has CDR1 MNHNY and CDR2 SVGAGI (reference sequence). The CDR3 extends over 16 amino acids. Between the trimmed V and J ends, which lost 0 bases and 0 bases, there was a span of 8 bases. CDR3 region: CASSYSKGTTNEKLFF. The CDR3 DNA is TGTGCCAGCAGTTACTCGAAGGGGACAACTAATGAAAAACTGTTTTTT.

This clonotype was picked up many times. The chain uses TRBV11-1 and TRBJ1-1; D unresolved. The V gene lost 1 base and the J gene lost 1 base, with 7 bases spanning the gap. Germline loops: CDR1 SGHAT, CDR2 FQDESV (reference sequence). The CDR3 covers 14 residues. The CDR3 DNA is TGTGCCAGCAGCTTAGGGAGGGAGAACACTGAAGCTTTCTTT. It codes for CASSLGRENTEAFF.

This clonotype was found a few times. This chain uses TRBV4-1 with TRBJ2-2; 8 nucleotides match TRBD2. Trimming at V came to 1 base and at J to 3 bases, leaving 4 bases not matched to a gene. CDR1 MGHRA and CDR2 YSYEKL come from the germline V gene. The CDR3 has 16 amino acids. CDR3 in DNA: TGCGCCAGCAGCCAAGCGGGGGGGCACGACACCGGGGAGCTGTTTTTT. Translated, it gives CASSQAGGHDTGELFF.

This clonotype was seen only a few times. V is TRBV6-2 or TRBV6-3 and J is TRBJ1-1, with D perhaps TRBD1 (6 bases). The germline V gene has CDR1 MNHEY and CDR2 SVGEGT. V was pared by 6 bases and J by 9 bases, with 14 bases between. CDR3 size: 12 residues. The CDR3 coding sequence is TGTGCCAGCAGCTTATCGACAGGCCAAGCTTTCTTT. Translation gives CASSLSTGQAFF.

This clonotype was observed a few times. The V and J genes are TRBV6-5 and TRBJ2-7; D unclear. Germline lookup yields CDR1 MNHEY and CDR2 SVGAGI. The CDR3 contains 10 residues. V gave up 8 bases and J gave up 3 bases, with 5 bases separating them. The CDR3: CASGYYEQYF. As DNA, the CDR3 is TGTGCCAGCGGCTACTACGAGCAGTACTTC.

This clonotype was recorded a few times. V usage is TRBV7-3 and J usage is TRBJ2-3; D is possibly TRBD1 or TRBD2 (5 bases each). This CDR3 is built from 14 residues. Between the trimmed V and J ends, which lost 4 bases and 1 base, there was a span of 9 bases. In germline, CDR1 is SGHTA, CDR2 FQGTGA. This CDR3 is CASSSGRRTDTQYF. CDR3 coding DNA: TGTGCCAGCAGCTCGGGACGTCGCACAGATACGCAGTATTTT.

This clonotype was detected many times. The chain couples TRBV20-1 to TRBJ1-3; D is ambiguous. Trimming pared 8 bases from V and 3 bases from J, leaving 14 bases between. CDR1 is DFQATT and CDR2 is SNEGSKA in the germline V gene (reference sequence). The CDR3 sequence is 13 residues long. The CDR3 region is CSTTVGFGNTIYF. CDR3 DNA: TGCAGTACAACCGTGGGCTTTGGAAACACCATATATTTT.

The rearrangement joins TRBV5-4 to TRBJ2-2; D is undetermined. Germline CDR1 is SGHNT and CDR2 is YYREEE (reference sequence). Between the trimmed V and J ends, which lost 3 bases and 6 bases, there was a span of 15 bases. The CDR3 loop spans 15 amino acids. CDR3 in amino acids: CASSYLGREAGELFF. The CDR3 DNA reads TGTGCCAGCAGCTACCTCGGTCGTGAGGCCGGGGAGCTGTTTTTT.

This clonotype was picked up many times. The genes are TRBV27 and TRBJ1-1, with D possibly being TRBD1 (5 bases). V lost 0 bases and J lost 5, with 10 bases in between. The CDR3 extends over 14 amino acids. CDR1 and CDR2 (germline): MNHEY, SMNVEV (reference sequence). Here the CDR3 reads CASSLSGTETEAFF. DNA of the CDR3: TGTGCCAGCAGTTTATCGGGGACCGAAACTGAAGCTTTCTTT.

CDR3 sequence: CSAPPPAGTGRNIQYF. The CDR3 bases are TGCAGTGCTCCCCCTCCCGCCGGGACAGGTAGAAACATTCAGTACTTC. This chain connects TRBV20-1 to TRBJ2-4; 8 bases are a match to TRBD1. This CDR3 contains 16 residues. Germline V gene lookup returns CDR1 DFQATT and CDR2 SNEGSKA (reference sequence). V gave up 5 bases and J gave up 6 bases; unmatched junction bases: 15.

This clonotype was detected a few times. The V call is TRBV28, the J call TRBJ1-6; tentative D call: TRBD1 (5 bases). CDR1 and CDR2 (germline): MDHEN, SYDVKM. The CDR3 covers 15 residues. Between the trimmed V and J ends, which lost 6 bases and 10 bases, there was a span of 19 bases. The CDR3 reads CASSHPGGGASPLHF. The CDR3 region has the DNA TGTGCCAGCAGCCACCCCGGGGGAGGGGCCTCACCCCTCCACTTT.

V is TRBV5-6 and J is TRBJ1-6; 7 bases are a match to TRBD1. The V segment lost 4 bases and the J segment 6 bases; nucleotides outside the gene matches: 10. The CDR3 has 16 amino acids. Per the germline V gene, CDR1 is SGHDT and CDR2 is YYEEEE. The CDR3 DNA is TGTGCCAGCAGCCCTGGGACAGCTATCTCTAATTCACCCCTCCACTTT. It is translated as CASSPGTAISNSPLHF.

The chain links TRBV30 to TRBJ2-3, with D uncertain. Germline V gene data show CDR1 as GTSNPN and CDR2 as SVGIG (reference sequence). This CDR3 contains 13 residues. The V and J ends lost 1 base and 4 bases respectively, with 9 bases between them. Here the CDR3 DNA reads TGTGCCTGGAGTGAGCCCCATTCAGATACGCAGTATTTT. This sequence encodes CAWSEPHSDTQYF.

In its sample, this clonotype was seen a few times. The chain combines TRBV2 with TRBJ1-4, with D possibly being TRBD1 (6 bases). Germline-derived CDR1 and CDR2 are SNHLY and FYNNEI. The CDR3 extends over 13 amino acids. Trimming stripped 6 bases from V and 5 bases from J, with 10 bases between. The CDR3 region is CASRDGTNEKLFF. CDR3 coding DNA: TGTGCCAGCAGAGACGGGACAAATGAAAAACTGTTTTTT.

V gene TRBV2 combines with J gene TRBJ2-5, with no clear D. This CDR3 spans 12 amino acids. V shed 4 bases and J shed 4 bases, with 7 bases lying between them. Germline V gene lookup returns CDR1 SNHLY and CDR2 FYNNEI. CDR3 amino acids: CASSAPLETQYF. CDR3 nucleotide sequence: TGTGCCAGCAGTGCCCCCTTAGAGACCCAGTACTTC.

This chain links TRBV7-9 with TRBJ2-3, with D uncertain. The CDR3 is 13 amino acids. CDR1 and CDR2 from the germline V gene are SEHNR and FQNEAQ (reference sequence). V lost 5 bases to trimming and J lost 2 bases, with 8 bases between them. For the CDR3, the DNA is TGTGCCAGCAGCCTAGGAATCACAGATACGCAGTATTTT. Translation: CASSLGITDTQYF.

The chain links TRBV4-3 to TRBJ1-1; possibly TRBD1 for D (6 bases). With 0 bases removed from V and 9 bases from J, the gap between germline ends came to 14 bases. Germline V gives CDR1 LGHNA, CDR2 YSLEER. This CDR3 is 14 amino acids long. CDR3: CASSQDRNRDKAFF. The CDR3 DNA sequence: TGCGCCAGCAGCCAAGACCGAAACAGGGATAAAGCTTTCTTT.

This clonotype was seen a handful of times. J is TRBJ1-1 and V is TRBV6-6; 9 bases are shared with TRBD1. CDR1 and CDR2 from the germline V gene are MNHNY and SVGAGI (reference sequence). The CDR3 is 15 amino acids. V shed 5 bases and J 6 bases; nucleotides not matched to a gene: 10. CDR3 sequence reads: CASSIGTGWSPEAFF. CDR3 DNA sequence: TGTGCCAGCAGTATCGGGACAGGGTGGAGTCCTGAAGCTTTCTTT.

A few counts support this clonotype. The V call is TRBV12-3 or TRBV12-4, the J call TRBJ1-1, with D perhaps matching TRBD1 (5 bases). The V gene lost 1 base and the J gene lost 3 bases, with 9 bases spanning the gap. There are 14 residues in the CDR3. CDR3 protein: CASSLGGRYTEAFF. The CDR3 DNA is TGTGCCAGCAGTTTAGGGGGGAGGTACACTGAAGCTTTCTTT.